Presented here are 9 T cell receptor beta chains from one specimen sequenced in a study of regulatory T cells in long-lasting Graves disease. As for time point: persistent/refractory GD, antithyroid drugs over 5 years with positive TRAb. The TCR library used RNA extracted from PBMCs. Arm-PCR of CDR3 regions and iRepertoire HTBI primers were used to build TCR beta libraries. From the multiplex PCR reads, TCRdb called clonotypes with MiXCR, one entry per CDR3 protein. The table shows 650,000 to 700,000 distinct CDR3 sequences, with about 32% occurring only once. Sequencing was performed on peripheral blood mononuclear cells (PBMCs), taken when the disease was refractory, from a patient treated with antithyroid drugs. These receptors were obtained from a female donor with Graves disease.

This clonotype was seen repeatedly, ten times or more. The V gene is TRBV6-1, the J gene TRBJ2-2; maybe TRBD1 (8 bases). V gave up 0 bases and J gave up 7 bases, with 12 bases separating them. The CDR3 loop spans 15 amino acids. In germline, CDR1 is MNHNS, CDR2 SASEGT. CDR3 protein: CASSEATGGDGELFF. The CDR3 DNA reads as TGTGCCAGCAGTGAAGCAACAGGGGGGGACGGGGAGCTGTTTTTT.

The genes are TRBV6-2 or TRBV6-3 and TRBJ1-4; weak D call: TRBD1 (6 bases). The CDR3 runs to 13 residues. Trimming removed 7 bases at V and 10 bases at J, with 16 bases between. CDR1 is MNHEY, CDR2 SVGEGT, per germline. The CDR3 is CASTTGSRGKLFF. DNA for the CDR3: TGTGCCAGCACTACAGGGAGTCGAGGAAAACTGTTTTTT.

This CDR3 is CSPVDSEAFF. In DNA form, the CDR3 reads TGCAGTCCCGTGGACAGTGAAGCTTTCTTT. This chain joins TRBV20-1 and TRBJ1-1; D may be TRBD1 (6 bases). Germline V gene lookup returns CDR1 DFQATT and CDR2 SNEGSKA (reference sequence). Trimming cost V 8 bases and J 7 bases, with 11 bases left between them. This CDR3 spans 10 amino acids.

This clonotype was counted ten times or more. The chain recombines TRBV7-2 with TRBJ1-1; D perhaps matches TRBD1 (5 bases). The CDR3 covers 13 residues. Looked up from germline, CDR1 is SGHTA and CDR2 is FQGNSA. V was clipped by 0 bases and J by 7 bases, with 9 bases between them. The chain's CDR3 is CASSLARGVEAFF. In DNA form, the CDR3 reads TGTGCCAGCAGCTTAGCGCGGGGGGTTGAAGCTTTCTTT.

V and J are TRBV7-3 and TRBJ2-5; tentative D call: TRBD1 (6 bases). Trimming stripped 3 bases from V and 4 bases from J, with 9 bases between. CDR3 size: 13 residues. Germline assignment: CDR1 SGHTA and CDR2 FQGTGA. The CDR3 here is CASSFSGVETQYF. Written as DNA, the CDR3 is TGTGCCAGCAGCTTCTCAGGGGTAGAGACCCAGTACTTC. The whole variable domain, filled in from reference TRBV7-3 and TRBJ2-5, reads GAGVSQTPSNKVTEKGKYVELRCDPISGHTALYWYRQSLGQGPEFLIYFQGTGAADDSGLPNDRFFAVRPEGSVSTLKIQRTERGDSAVYLCASSFSGVETQYFGPGTRLLVL.

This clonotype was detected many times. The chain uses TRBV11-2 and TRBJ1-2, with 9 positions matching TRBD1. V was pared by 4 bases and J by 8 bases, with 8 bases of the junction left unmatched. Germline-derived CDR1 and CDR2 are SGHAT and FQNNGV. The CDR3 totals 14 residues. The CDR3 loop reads CASSSLQGARGYTF. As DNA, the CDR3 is TGTGCCAGCAGCTCGTTACAGGGGGCACGAGGCTACACCTTC.

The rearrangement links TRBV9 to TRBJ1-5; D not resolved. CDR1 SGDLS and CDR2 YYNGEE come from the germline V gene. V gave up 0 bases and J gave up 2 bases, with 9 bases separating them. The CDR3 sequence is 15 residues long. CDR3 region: CASSVGALGNQPQHF. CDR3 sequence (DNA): TGTGCCAGCAGCGTAGGGGCCCTGGGCAATCAGCCCCAGCATTTT.

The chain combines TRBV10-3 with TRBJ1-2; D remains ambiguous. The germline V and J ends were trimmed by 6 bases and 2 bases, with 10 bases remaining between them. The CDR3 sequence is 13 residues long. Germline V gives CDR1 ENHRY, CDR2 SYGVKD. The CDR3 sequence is CAISRSINYGYTF. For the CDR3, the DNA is TGTGCCATCAGCCGGTCCATCAACTATGGCTACACCTTC.

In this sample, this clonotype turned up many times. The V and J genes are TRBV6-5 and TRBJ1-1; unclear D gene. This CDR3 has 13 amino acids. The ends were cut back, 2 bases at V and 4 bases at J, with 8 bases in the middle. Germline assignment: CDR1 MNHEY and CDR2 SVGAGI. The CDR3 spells CASSYLTSTEAFF. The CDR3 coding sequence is TGTGCCAGCAGTTACCTAACTAGCACTGAAGCTTTCTTT.